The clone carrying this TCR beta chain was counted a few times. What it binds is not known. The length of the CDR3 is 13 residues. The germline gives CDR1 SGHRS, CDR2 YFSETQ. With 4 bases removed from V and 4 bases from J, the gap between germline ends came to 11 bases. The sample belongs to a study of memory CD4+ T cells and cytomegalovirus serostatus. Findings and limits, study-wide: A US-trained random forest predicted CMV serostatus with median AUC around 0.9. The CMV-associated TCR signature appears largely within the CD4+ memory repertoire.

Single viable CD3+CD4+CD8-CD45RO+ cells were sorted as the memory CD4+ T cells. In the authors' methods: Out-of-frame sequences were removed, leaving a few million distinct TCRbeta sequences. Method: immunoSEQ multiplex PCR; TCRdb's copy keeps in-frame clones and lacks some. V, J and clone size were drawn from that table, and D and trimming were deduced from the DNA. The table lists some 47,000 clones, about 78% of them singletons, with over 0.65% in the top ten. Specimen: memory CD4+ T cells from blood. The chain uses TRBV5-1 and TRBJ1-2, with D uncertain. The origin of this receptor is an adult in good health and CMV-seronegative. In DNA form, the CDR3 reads TGCGCCAGCAGCCCCGGGTTCTCCTATGGCTACACCTTC. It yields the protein CASSPGFSYGYTF.